Only a few counts were recorded for the clone carrying this T cell receptor (beta chain). The entry originates in a study of blood T cell repertoires in COVID-19. For the study at large: The study drew acute and convalescent COVID-19 samples from the United States, Italy and Spain. T cells, B-cell-depleted T cells, or PBMCs provided the cDNA or gDNA that served as material.

Germline V gene data show CDR1 as SGHRS and CDR2 as YFSETQ. The V and J ends lost 4 bases and 4 bases, in that order; junction bases with no gene match: 8. The CDR3 consists of 15 residues. In the study's own analysis: Scientists estimated how many nucleated cells there were by amplifying reference gene primers. Sequenced by immunoSEQ multiplex PCR; TCRdb stores in-frame clones only, minus some. V and J calls and clone size follow that table, whereas D and trimming were derived from the DNA. The table includes 210,000 or so clones, approximately 78% detected once. The TCR comes from a woman aged 80 or over with active or convalescent COVID-19. What was sequenced was peripheral blood. The chain has TRBV5-1 and TRBJ1-1, with 9 bases fitting TRBD1. CDR3 bases: TGCGCCAGCAGCCTCTATTTGACAGGGGGCACTGAAGCTTTCTTT. Translation gives CASSLYLTGGTEAFF.